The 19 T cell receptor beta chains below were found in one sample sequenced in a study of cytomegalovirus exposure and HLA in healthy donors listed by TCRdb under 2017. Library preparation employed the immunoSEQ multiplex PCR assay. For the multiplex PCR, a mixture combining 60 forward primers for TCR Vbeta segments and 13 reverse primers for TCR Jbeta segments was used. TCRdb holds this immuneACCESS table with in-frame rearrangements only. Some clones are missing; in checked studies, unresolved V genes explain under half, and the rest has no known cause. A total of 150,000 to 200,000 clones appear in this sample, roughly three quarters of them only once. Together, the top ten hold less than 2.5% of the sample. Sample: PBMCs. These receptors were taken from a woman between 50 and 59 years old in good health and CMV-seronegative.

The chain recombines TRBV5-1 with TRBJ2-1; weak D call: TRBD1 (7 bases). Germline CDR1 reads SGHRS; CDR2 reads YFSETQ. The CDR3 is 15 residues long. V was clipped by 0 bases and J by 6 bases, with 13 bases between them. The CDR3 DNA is TGCGCCAGCAGCTTGGGACAGGGAGGCTTCAATGAGCAGTTCTTC. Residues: CASSLGQGGFNEQFF.

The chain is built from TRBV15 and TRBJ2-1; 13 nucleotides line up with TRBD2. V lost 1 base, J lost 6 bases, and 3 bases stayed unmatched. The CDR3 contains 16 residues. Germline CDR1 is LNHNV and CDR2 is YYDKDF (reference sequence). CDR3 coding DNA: TGTGCCACCAGCAGAGTCGGACTAGCGGGAGCCAATGAGCAGTTCTTC. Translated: CATSRVGLAGANEQFF.

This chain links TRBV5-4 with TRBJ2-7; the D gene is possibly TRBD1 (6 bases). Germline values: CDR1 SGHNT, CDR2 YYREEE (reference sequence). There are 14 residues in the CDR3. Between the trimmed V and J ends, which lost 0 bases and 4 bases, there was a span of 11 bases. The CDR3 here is CASSLAGAIYEQYF. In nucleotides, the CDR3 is TGTGCCAGCAGCTTGGCAGGGGCGATATACGAGCAGTACTTC.

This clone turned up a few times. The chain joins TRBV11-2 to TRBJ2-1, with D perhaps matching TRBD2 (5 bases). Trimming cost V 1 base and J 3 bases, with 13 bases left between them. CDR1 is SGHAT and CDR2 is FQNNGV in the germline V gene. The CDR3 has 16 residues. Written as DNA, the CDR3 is TGTGCCAGCAGCTTAGCTTCCCTAGCCGACTACAATGAGCAGTTCTTC. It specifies CASSLASLADYNEQFF.

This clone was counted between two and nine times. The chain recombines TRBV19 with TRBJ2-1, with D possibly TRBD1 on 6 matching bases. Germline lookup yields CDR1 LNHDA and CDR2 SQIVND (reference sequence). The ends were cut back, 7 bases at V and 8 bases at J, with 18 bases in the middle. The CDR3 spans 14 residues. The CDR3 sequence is CASTRNQGRDEQFF. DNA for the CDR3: TGTGCCAGTACGAGGAACCAGGGGCGGGATGAGCAGTTCTTC.

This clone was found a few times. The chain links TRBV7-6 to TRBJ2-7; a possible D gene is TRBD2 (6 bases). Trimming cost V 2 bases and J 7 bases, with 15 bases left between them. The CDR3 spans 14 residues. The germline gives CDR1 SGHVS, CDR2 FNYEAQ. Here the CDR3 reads CASSLQEGRGEQYF. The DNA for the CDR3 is TGTGCCAGCAGCTTACAGGAGGGAAGGGGTGAGCAGTACTTC.

Written as DNA, the CDR3 is TGTGCCAGCAGTTTAACGACAGGGGGTAATGAAAAACTGTTTTTT. This sequence encodes CASSLTTGGNEKLFF. The chain employs TRBV27 and TRBJ1-4; 9 bases match TRBD1. With V trimmed by 2 bases and J by 4 bases, 2 bases remained unmatched. Germline V lookup: CDR1 MNHEY, CDR2 SMNVEV (reference sequence). The CDR3 is 15 amino acids.

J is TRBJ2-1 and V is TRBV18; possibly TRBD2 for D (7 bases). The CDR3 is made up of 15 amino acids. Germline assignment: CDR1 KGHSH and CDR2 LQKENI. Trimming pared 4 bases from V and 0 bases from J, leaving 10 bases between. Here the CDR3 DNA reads TGTGCCAGCTCACTTGCGGGGGCCTCCTACAATGAGCAGTTCTTC. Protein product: CASSLAGASYNEQFF.

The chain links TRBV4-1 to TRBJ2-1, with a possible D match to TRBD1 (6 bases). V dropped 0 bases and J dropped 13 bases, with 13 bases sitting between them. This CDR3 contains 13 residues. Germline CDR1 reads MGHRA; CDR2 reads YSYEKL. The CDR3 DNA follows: TGCGCCAGCAGCCAAGAAGGGCACAGGGTACAGTTCTTC. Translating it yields CASSQEGHRVQFF.

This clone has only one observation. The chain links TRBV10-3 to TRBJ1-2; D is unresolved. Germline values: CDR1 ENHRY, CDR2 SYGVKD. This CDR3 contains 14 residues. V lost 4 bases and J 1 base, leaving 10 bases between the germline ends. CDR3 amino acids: CAISVVGVNYGYTF. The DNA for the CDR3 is TGTGCCATCAGTGTAGTGGGAGTTAACTATGGCTACACCTTC.

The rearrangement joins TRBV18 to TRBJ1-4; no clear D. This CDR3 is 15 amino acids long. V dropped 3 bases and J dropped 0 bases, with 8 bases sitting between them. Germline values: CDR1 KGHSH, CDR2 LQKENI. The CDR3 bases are TGTGCCAGCTCACCCCAAAGCTCAACTAATGAAAAACTGTTTTTT. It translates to CASSPQSSTNEKLFF.

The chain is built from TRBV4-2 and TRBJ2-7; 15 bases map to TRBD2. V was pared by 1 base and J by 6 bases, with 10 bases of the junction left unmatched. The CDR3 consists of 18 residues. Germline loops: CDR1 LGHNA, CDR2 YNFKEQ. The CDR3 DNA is TGTGCCAGCAGCCAAGGAGGACTAGCGGGAGGGCCCGGGTTCGAGCAGTACTTC. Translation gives CASSQGGLAGGPGFEQYF.

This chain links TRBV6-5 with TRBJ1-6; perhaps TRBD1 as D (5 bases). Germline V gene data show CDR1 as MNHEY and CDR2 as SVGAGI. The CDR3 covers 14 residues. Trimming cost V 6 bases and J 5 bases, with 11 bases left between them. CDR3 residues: CASRAGRNNSPLHF. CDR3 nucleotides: TGTGCCAGCAGAGCAGGGCGAAATAATTCACCCCTCCACTTT.

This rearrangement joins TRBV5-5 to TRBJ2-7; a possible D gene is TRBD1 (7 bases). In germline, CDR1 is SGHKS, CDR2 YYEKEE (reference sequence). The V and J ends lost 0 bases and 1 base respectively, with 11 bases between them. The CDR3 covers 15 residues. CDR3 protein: CASSLAAGGSYEQYF. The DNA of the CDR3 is TGTGCCAGCAGCTTGGCGGCAGGGGGGTCCTACGAGCAGTACTTC.

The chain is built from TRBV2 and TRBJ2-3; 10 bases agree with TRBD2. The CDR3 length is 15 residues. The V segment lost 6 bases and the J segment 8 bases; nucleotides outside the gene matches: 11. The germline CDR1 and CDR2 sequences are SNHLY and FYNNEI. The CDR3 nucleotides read TGTGCCAGCAGAACACTAGCGGGGTCCGGTGGTACGCAGTATTTT. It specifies CASRTLAGSGGTQYF.

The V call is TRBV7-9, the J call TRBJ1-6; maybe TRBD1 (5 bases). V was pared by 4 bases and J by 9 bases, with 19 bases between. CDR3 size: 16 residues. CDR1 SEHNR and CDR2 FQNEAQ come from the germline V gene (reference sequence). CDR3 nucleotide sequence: TGTGCCAGCAGCTCAGACGGGACTCCCGGGGGTTCACCCCTCCACTTT. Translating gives CASSSDGTPGGSPLHF.

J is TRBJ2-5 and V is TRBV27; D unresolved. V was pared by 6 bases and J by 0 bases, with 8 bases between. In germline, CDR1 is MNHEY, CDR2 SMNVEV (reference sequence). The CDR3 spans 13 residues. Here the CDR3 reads CASRTTYQETQYF. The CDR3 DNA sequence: TGTGCCAGCAGAACAACGTACCAAGAGACCCAGTACTTC.

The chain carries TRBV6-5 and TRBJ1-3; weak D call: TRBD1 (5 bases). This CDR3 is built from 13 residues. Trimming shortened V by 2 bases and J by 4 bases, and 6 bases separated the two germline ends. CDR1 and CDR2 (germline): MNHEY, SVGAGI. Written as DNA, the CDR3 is TGTGCCAGCAGTTACACAGGCGGAAACACCATATATTTT. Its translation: CASSYTGGNTIYF.

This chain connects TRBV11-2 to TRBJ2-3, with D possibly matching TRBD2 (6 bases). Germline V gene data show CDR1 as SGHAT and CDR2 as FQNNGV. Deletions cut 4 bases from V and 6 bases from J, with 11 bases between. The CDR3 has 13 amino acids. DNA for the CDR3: TGTGCCAGCAGCTCACAGGACTATGATACGCAGTATTTT. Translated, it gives CASSSQDYDTQYF.